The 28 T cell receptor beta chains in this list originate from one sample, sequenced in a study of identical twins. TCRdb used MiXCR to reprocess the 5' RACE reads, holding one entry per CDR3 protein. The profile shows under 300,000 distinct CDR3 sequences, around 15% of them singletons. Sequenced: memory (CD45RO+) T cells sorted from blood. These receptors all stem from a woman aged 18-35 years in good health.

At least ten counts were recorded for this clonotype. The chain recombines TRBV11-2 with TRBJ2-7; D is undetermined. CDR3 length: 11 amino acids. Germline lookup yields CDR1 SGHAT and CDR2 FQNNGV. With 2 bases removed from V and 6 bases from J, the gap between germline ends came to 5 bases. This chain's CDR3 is CASSLHREQYF. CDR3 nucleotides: TGTGCCAGCAGCTTACACCGCGAGCAGTACTTC.

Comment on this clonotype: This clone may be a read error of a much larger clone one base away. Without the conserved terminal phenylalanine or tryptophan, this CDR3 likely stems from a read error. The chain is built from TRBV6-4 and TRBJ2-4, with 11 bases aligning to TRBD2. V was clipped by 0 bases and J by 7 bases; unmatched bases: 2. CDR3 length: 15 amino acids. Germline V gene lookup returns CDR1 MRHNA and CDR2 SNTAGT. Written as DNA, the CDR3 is TGTGCCAGCAGTGACTCTAGCGGGGGGGCCAACATTCAGTACTCC. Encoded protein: CASSDSSGGANIQYS.

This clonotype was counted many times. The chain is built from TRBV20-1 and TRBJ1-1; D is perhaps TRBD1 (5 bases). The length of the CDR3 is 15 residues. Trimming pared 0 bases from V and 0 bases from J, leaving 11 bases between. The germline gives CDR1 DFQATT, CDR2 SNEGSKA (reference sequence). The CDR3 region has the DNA TGCAGTGCTAGAGATCGTGGACAATTGAACACTGAAGCTTTCTTT. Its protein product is CSARDRGQLNTEAFF.

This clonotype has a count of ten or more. CDR3 amino acids: CASSSDKNTEAFF. CDR3 coding DNA: TGTGCCAGCAGCTCAGACAAGAACACTGAAGCTTTCTTT. V gene TRBV7-3 combines with J gene TRBJ1-1; D is uncertain. The CDR3 is 13 amino acids. The V gene's germline CDR1 is SGHTA and CDR2 FQGTGA. V gave up 4 bases and J gave up 1 base, with 7 bases separating them.

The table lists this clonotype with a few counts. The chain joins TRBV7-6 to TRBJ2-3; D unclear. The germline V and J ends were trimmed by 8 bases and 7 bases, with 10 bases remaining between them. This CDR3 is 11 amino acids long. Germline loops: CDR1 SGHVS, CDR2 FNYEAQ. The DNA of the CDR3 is TGTGCCAGCGGGAAGGGAAATACGCAGTATTTT. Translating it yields CASGKGNTQYF.

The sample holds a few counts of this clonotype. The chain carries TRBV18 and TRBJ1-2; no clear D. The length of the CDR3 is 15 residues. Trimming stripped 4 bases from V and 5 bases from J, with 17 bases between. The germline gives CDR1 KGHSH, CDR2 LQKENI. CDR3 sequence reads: CASSLRAQPGYGYTF. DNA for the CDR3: TGTGCCAGCTCACTACGGGCCCAACCTGGATATGGCTACACCTTC.

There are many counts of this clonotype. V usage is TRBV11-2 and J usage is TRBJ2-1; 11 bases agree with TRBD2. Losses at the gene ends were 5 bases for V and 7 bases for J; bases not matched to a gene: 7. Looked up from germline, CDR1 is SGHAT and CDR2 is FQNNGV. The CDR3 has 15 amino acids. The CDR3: CASSQTSGSRNEQFF. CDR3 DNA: TGTGCCAGCAGCCAAACTAGCGGGAGTAGGAATGAGCAGTTCTTC. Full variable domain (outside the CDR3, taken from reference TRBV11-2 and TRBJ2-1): EAGVAQSPRYKIIEKRQSVAFWCNPISGHATLYWYQQILGQGPKLLIQFQNNGVVDDSQLPKDRFSAERLKGVDSTLKIQPAKLEDSAVYLCASSQTSGSRNEQFFGPGTRLTVL.

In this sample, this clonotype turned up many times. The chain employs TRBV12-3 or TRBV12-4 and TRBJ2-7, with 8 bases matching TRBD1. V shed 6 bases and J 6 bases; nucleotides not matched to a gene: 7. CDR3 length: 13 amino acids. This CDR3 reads CASSPGTGSEQYF. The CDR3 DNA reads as TGTGCCAGCAGCCCCGGGACAGGTTCCGAGCAGTACTTC.

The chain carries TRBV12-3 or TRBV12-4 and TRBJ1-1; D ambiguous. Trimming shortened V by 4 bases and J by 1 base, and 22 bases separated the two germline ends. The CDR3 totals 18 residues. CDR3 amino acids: CASSSLYGITTGNTEAFF. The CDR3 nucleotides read TGTGCCAGCAGTTCCCTTTACGGGATAACGACGGGGAACACTGAAGCTTTCTTT.

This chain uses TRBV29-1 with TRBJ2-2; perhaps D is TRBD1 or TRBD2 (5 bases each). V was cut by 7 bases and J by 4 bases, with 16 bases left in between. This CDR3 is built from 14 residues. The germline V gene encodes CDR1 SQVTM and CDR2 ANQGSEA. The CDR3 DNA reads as TGCAGCGCCCGGGACCAGCCGGCCACCGGGGAGCTGTTTTTT. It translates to CSARDQPATGELFF.

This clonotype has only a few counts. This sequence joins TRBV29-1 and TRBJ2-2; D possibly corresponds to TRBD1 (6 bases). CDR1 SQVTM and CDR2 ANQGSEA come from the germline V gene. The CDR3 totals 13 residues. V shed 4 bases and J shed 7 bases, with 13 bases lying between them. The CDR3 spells CSVGETGFGELFF. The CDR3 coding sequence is TGCAGCGTTGGGGAAACAGGGTTCGGGGAGCTGTTTTTT.

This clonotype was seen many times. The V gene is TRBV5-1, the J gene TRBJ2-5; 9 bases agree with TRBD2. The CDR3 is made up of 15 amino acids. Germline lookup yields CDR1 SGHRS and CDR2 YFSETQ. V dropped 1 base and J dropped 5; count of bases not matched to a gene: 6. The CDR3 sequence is CASSLMSGGSETQYF. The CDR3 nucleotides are TGCGCCAGCAGCTTGATGAGCGGGGGGTCGGAGACCCAGTACTTC.

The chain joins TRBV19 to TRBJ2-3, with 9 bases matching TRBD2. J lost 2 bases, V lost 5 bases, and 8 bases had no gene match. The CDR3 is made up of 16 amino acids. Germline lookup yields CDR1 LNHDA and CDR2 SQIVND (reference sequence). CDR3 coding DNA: TGTGCCAGTAGTCGCAGGGCTAGCGGGATCACAGATACGCAGTATTTT. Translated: CASSRRASGITDTQYF.

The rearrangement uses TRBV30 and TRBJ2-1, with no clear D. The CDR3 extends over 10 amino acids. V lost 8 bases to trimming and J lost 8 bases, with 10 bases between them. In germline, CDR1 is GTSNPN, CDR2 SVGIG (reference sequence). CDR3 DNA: TGTGCCGGGGAAGTGGATGAGCAGTTCTTC. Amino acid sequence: CAGEVDEQFF.

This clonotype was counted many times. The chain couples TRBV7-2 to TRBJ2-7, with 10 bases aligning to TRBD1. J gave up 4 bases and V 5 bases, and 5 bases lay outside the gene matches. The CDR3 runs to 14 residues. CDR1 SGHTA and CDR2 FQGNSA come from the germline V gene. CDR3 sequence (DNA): TGTGCCAGCAGCCTGACAGGGGGCCAGTACGAGCAGTACTTC. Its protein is CASSLTGGQYEQYF. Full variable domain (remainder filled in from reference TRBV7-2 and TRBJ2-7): GAGVSQSPSNKVTEKGKDVELRCDPISGHTALYWYRQSLGQGLEFLIYFQGNSAPDKSGLPSDRFSAERTGGSVSTLTIQRTQQEDSAVYLCASSLTGGQYEQYFGPGTRLTVT.

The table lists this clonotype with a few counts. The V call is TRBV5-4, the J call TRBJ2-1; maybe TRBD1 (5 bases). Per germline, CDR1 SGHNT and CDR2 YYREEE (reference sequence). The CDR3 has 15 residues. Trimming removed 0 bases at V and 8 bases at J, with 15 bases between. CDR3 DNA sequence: TGTGCCAGCAGCTTGGACGCCAGGGCAGAAGATGAGCAGTTCTTC. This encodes CASSLDARAEDEQFF.

The CDR3, as DNA: TGCAGTGCTAGAACGGGGGAAATCGAGCAGTACTTC. Its protein product is CSARTGEIEQYF. The chain recombines TRBV20-1 with TRBJ2-7, with D perhaps TRBD2 (6 bases). Germline V lookup: CDR1 DFQATT, CDR2 SNEGSKA (reference sequence). The CDR3 runs 12 residues. The V and J ends lost 2 bases and 6 bases respectively, with 11 bases between them.

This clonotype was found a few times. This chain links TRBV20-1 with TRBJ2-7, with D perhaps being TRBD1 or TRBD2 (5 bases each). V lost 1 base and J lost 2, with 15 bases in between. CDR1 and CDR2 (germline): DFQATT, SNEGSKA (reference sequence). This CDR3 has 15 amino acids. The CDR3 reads CSARARGTVPYEQYF. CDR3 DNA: TGCAGTGCTAGAGCTCGAGGGACGGTGCCCTACGAGCAGTACTTC.

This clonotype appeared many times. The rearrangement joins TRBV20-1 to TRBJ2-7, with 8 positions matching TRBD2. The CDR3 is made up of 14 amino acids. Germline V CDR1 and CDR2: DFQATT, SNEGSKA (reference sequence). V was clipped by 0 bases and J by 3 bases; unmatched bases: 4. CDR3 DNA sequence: TGCAGTGCTAGAGATACTAGCGGAATCTACGAGCAGTACTTC. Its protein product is CSARDTSGIYEQYF.

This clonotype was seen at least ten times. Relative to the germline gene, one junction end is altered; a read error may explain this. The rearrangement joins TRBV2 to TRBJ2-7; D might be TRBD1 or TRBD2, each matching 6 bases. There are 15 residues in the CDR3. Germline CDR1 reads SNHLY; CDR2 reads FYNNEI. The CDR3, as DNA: TGTGCCAGCAGGGAAGGGGGGCGACTAGTAGGCGAGCAGTACTTC. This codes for CASREGGRLVGEQYF.

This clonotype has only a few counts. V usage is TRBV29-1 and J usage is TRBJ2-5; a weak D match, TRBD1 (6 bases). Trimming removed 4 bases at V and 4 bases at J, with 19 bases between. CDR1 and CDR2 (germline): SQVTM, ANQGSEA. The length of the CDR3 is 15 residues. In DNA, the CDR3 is TGCAGCGTTGGGAAAGGGGGTGGGGGTCGAGAGACCCAGTACTTC. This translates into CSVGKGGGGRETQYF.

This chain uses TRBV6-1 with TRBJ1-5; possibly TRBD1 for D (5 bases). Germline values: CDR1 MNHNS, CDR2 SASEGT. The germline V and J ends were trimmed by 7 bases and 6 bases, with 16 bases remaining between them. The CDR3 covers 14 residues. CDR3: CASTKGEGGQPQHF. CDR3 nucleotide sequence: TGTGCCAGCACCAAAGGGGAGGGAGGTCAGCCCCAGCATTTT.

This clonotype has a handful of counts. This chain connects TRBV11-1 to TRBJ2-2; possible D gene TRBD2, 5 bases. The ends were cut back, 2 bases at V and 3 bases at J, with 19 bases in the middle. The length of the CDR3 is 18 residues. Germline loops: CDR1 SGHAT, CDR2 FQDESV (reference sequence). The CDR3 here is CASSLRFLTNKDTGELFF. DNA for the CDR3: TGTGCCAGCAGCTTACGGTTCCTGACTAACAAAGACACCGGGGAGCTGTTTTTT.

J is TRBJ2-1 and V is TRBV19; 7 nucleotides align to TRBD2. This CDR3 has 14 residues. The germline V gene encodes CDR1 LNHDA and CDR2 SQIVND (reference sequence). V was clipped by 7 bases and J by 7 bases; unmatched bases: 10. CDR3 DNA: TGTGCCAGTAATTCCCGCGGGAGCGATAATGAGCAGTTCTTC. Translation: CASNSRGSDNEQFF.

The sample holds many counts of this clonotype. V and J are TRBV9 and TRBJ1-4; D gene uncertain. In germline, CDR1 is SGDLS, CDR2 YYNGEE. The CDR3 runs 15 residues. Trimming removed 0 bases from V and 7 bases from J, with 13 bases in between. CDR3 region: CASSVDVGLSEKLFF. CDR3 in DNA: TGTGCCAGCAGCGTAGATGTCGGTTTAAGTGAAAAACTGTTTTTT.

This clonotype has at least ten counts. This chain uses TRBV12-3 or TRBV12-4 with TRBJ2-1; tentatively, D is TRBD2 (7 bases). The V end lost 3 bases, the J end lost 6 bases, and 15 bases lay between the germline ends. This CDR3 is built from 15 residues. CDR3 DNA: TGTGCCAGCAGTTTGAAGGGGGGGTTGAGCAATGAGCAGTTCTTC. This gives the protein CASSLKGGLSNEQFF.

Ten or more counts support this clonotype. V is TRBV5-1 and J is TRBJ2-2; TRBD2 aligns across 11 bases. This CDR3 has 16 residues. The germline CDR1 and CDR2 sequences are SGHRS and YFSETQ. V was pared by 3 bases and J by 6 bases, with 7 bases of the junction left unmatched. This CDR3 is CASSSGYSGRAGELFF. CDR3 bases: TGCGCCAGCAGCTCTGGATATAGCGGGAGGGCCGGGGAGCTGTTTTTT.

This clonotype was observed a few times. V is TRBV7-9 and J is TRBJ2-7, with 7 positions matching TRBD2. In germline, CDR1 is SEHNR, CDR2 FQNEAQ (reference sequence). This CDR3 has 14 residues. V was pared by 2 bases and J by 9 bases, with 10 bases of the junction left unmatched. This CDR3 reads CASSLTIQGGGQYF. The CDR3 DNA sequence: TGTGCCAGCAGCTTAACAATCCAGGGCGGGGGGCAGTACTTC.